The rows below give T cell receptor beta chains drawn from one sample of a study of blood T cell repertoires in COVID-19. Clones were sequenced by immunoSEQ multiplex PCR, and TCRdb holds only the in-frame ones, with some missing. The sample lists tens of thousands of clones; 75% to 80% were seen once. Sequences were obtained from peripheral blood. Receptors originate from a man between 65 and 80 years old with COVID-19, enrolled during active disease. Each CDR3 is given with its conserved first and last residue. A D gene is named only where the DNA matches it firmly. Not all rows give a size; the values are once, few, many and, for expanded clones, a class.

NA NA TRBJ2-3 12 TRBV7-2 TGTGCCAGCAGCTCCGGGGCAGATACGCAGTATTTT CASSSGADTQYF
TRBD2 NA TRBJ2-2 16 TRBV28 TGTGCCAGCAGTTTAACCGGGACTAGTCTTACCGGGGAGCTGTTTTTT CASSLTGTSLTGELFF
TRBD1 NA TRBJ1-2 16 TRBV7-2 TGTGCCAGCAGCCTTAGACAGGGGGCGAGGATAAACGGCTACACCTTC CASSLRQGARINGYTF
NA NA TRBJ2-4 13 TRBV11-3 TGTGCCAGCAGCTTTCCCGGTGAAAACATTCAGTACTTC CASSFPGENIQYF
NA NA TRBJ2-6 15 TRBV4-3 TGCGCCAGCAGGAAGGGGGACTCTGGGGCCAACGTCCTGACTTTC CASRKGDSGANVLTF
NA NA TRBJ1-3 14 TRBV9 TGTGCCAGCAGCGGTTGGGCAGCTGGAAACACCATATATTTT CASSGWAAGNTIYF
NA NA TRBJ1-1 10 TRBV30 TGTGCCTGGATGAGAGTTGAAGCTTTCTTT CAWMRVEAFF
TRBD2 NA TRBJ2-1 14 TRBV19 TGTGCCAGTAGTATCATGGCGGGGGACAATGAGCAGTTCTTC CASSIMAGDNEQFF
NA NA TRBJ2-7 13 TRBV5-6 TGTGCCAGCAGCCGTGACACCGCCTACGAGCAGTACTTC CASSRDTAYEQYF
NA NA TRBJ1-3 16 TRBV3-1/TRBV3-2 TGTGCCAGCAGCCTTTCGGCCAGGGCCTCTGGAAACACCATATATTTT CASSLSARASGNTIYF
NA once TRBJ1-1 11 TRBV30 TGTGCCTGGAGTTTTAGCACTGAAGCTTTCTTT CAWSFSTEAFF
NA NA TRBJ2-5 13 TRBV5-1 TGCGCCAGCAGCCCCGAGGGAAGTGAGACCCAGTACTTC CASSPEGSETQYF
TRBD1 NA TRBJ2-2 15 TRBV27 TGTGCCAGCAGTTTCGGGACAGGGCCAACCGGGGAGCTGTTTTTT CASSFGTGPTGELFF
NA NA TRBJ1-2 14 TRBV5-1 TGCGCCAGCAGCTTGTCACCACAAGACTATGGCTACACCTTC CASSLSPQDYGYTF
TRBD1 NA TRBJ1-5 19 TRBV6-1 TGTGCCAGCAGTGAAGAGGTATTGAGGACAGGGCTAAGCAATCAGCCCCAGCATTTT CASSEEVLRTGLSNQPQHF
TRBD2 NA TRBJ2-1 18 TRBV5-5 TGTGCCAGCAGCTTGACCTCATCAATGACTAGCGGGAGATATGAGCAGTTCTTC CASSLTSSMTSGRYEQFF
TRBD1 NA TRBJ2-7 15 TRBV7-3 TGTGCCAGCAGCTTAGGTGTAGGGGGCCGGTACGAGCAGTACTTC CASSLGVGGRYEQYF
NA NA TRBJ1-4 16 TRBV19 TGTGCCAGTAGTAGGGGGCTCATGGGAACTAATGAAAAACTGTTTTTT CASSRGLMGTNEKLFF
NA NA TRBJ1-4 17 TRBV4-3 TGCGCCAGCAGCCGCAGGTCCCGGGACACCCCTAATGAAAAACTGTTTTTT CASSRRSRDTPNEKLFF
NA once TRBJ1-3 16 TRBV4-2 TGTGCCAGCAGCCAAGAGCCGCGGGGCGCTGGAAACACCATATATTTT CASSQEPRGAGNTIYF
TRBD1 NA TRBJ2-7 15 TRBV9 TGTGCCAGCAGCGTAGGCGGACAGGGGGCCTCCGAGCAGTACTTC CASSVGGQGASEQYF
NA NA TRBJ2-5 16 TRBV5-1 TGCGCCAGCAGCCCAACGGCTGGGGGACTCGGGGAGACCCAGTACTTC CASSPTAGGLGETQYF
NA NA TRBJ1-5 23 TRBV21-1 TGTGCCAGCAGCAAAGTACGACAGAGACCCCGGGACAGGGGCTGTTTGTGGTATCAGCCCCAGCATTTT CASSKVRQRPRDRGCLWYQPQHF
NA NA TRBJ2-5 17 TRBV7-2 TGTGCCAGCAGCTTAGCGGGGCGGGGCCCTTCTGGTGAGACCCAGTACTTC CASSLAGRGPSGETQYF
TRBD2 NA TRBJ2-3 16 TRBV5-4 TGTGCCAGCAGCCACCGGACTAGCGGTTACACAGATACGCAGTATTTT CASSHRTSGYTDTQYF
TRBD1 NA TRBJ1-3 14 TRBV11-2 TGTGCCAGCAGCTTAAGCCAGGGGGGTGACACCATATATTTT CASSLSQGGDTIYF
NA few TRBJ1-1 13 TRBV14 TGTGCCAGCAGCCAAATATCAGGGACTAGTGCTTTCTTT CASSQISGTSAFF
TRBD1 NA TRBJ1-2 12 TRBV28 TGTGCCACCTCCAGGGGGGCCGGGGGCTACACCTTC CATSRGAGGYTF
NA large TRBJ2-1 17 TRBV11-2 TGTGCCAGCAGCTTAGGGCGGCTAGCAGGCTCCTACAATGAGCAGTTCTTC CASSLGRLAGSYNEQFF
NA few TRBJ2-1 16 TRBV6-5 TGTGCCAGCAGTTACTCCCGTTGGACAGACTACAATGAGCAGTTCTTC CASSYSRWTDYNEQFF
TRBD2 NA TRBJ2-3 11 TRBV12-3/TRBV12-4 TGTGCCAGCTGGGGGGGAGATACGCAGTATTTT CASWGGDTQYF
NA NA TRBJ2-5 16 TRBV28 TGTGCCAGCAGTCGACCATCCGGACGGGGCCAAGAGACCCAGTACTTC CASSRPSGRGQETQYF
NA once TRBJ1-1 15 TRBV19 TGTGCCAGTAGTATGCCCATGCAGGGGAACACTGAAGCTTTCTTT CASSMPMQGNTEAFF
NA NA TRBJ1-5 14 TRBV3-1/TRBV3-2 TGTGCCAGCAGCCAAGTGGGCCTCGAACAGCCCCAGCATTTT CASSQVGLEQPQHF
TRBD1 many TRBJ1-2 15 TRBV19 TGTGCCAGTAGTACGCTCCCCCAGACAGGGGCTGGCTACACCTTC CASSTLPQTGAGYTF
NA NA TRBJ2-1 17 TRBV7-6 TGTGCCAGCAGACCCGGGGCGGGGAAGAGCTCCTACAATGAGCAGTTCTTC CASRPGAGKSSYNEQFF
TRBD1 once TRBJ1-2 16 TRBV6-6 TGTGCCAGCAGCCGGGCCCGACAGGGGCATAACTATGGCTACACCTTC CASSRARQGHNYGYTF
NA NA TRBJ2-2 16 TRBV5-4 TGTGCCAGCAGCTTTCGGACAGGGAGGGAGACCGGGGAGCTGTTTTTT CASSFRTGRETGELFF
TRBD2 once TRBJ2-2 16 TRBV27 TGTGCCAGCAGTTGGAGCGGGAGGGCCAGCACCGGGGAGCTGTTTTTT CASSWSGRASTGELFF
TRBD1 NA TRBJ2-2 13 TRBV10-3 TGTGGCGTACAGGGGGCAAACACCGGGGAGCTGTTTTTT CGVQGANTGELFF
NA NA TRBJ2-6 15 TRBV27 TGTGCCAGCAGTTCCCTAAACTCTGGGGCCAACGTCCTGACTTTC CASSSLNSGANVLTF
TRBD1 once TRBJ1-1 14 TRBV6-6 TGTGCCAGCAGTACTTACAGGGGCCCCACTGAAGCTTTCTTT CASSTYRGPTEAFF
NA once TRBJ2-1 19 TRBV6-8 TGTGCCAGCAGTTACCAAATCCGGAGCCGCCCCGTCTCCTACAATGAGCAGTTCTTC CASSYQIRSRPVSYNEQFF
NA NA TRBJ1-5 14 TRBV28 TGTGCCAGCAGTTCCCAGGGGTATAGGTTTATATTGTATTTT CASSSQGYRFILYF
NA NA TRBJ2-2 15 TRBV5-4 TGTGCCAGCAGCTTGGACGCCAGGAACACCGGGGAGCTGTTTTTT CASSLDARNTGELFF
TRBD1 NA TRBJ1-3 19 TRBV5-1 TGCGCCAGCAGCTTGGATCCGGGACAGGGGGCTATCTCTGGAAACACCATATATTTT CASSLDPGQGAISGNTIYF
NA NA TRBJ2-3 15 TRBV9 TGTGCCAGCAGCCCATCGCCGGGAGTGTCGGATACGCAGTATTTT CASSPSPGVSDTQYF
NA NA TRBJ1-3 15 TRBV7-8 TGTGCCAGCAGCCCCCGGGGAGGCTCTGGAAACACCATATATTTT CASSPRGGSGNTIYF
TRBD2 NA TRBJ2-1 16 TRBV3-1/TRBV3-2 TGTGCCAGCAGCCAGCCCCCTAGCGGGAGTCTAAATGAGCAGTTCTTC CASSQPPSGSLNEQFF
TRBD1 NA TRBJ1-4 18 TRBV3-1/TRBV3-2 TGTGCCAGCAGCCTTACCCGGGACAGGGGGACCACTAATGAAAAACTGTTTTTT CASSLTRDRGTTNEKLFF
TRBD2 NA TRBJ2-4 14 TRBV29-1 TGCAGCGTTTCGGGGGGGAGGGCTTGGAACATTCAGTACTTC CSVSGGRAWNIQYF
TRBD1 NA TRBJ1-4 15 TRBV4-1 TGCGCCAGCAGCCGTCCGGGACAGAGTAATGAAAAACTGTTTTTT CASSRPGQSNEKLFF
NA NA TRBJ1-2 10 TRBV20-1 TGCAGTGCTGGGCCGGGGGGCTACACCTTC CSAGPGGYTF